A single sample is the source of the 6 T cell receptor beta chains below, sequenced in a study of T cell repertoires in cytomegalovirus infection. TCRdb re-derived calls from the reads in MiXCR, one entry per CDR3 protein. The sample yields approximately 910,000 distinct CDR3 sequences, approximately 31% seen once. These TCRs' antigens remain unknown. The specimen was cultured CD8+ T cells from PBMCs, collected from culture after CMV antigen stimulation. The receptors originated from a human donor in good health (CMV status not recorded). Some clones in this sample may be carry-over from other donors' samples.

The gene calls are TRBV18 and TRBJ2-1, with TRBD2 matching over 7 bases. Germline V lookup: CDR1 KGHSH, CDR2 LQKENI. The trim removed 3 bases at V and 8 bases at J, leaving 1 base unmatched. This CDR3 spans 12 amino acids. Here the CDR3 DNA reads TGTGCCAGCTCACCCCTAGCGGATGAGCAGTTCTTC. Translated, it gives CASSPLADEQFF.

This clonotype was recorded a few times. This chain links TRBV7-9 with TRBJ2-1, with D perhaps matching TRBD1 (7 bases). The germline V gene has CDR1 SEHNR and CDR2 FQNEAQ (reference sequence). V shed 5 bases and J shed 0 bases, with 14 bases lying between them. The CDR3 is made up of 16 amino acids. CDR3 residues: CASSPRGTSSYNEQFF. CDR3 coding DNA: TGTGCCAGCAGCCCCAGGGGGACTTCCTCCTACAATGAGCAGTTCTTC.

This clonotype came up a few times. Here the CDR3 reads CASSFHRQGFTDEQFF. In nucleotides, the CDR3 is TGTGCCAGCAGTTTCCATCGACAGGGCTTTACAGATGAGCAGTTCTTC. The chain employs TRBV6-2 or TRBV6-3 and TRBJ2-1, with TRBD1 matching over 7 bases. The CDR3 has 16 amino acids. Germline V CDR1 and CDR2: MNHEY, SVGEGT. V was pared by 4 bases and J by 8 bases, with 14 bases of the junction left unmatched.

As regards this clonotype: The germline gene is not matched at one end of the junction; a read error may be the cause. V is TRBV10-3 and J is TRBJ1-2; TRBD1 agrees at 10 bases. Germline CDR1 ENHRY, CDR2 SYGVKD. The CDR3 is 16 residues long. Here the CDR3 DNA reads TGTGTCATCAGTCCAATGGGACAGGGGATCTGGGATGGCTACACCTTC. Its translation: CVISPMGQGIWDGYTF.

This clonotype was seen a few times. This sequence joins TRBV28 and TRBJ2-7, with TRBD1 matching 8 bases. The junction had 9 bases not matched to a gene; V was cut back by 5 bases and J by 3 bases. Germline V gives CDR1 MDHEN, CDR2 SYDVKM. This CDR3 has 15 residues. The CDR3 region has the DNA TGTGCCAGCAGTGCGGGACAGGCCAACCTCTACGAGCAGTACGTC. Translated, it gives CASSAGQANLYEQYV.

The chain has TRBV29-1 and TRBJ1-1; D remains unclear. Deletions cut 5 bases from V and 1 base from J, with 11 bases between. This CDR3 has 13 residues. Per the germline V gene, CDR1 is SQVTM and CDR2 is ANQGSEA. Here the CDR3 reads CSVFGMRNTEAFF. The CDR3 DNA is TGCAGCGTTTTCGGGATGCGGAACACTGAAGCTTTCTTT.